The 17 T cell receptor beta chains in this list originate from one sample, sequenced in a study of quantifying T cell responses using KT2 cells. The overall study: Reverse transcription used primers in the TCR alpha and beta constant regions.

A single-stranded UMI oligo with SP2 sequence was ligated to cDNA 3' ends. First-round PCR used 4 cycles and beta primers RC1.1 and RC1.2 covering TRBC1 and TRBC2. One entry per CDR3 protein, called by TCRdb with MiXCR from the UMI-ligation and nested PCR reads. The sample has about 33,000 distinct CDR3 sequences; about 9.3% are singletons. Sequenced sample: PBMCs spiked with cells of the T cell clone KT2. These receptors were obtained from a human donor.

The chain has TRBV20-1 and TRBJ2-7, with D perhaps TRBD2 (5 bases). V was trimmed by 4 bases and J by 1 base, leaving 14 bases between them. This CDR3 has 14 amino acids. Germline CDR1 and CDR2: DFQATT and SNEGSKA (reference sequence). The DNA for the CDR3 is TGCAGTGCTATTTATCCGGGGAAGTCCTACGAGCAGTACTTC. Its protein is CSAIYPGKSYEQYF.

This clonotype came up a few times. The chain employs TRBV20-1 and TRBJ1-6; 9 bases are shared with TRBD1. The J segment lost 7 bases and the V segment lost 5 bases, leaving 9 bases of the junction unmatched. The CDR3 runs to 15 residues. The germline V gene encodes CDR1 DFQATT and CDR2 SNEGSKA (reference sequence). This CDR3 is CSAYYPDRGNSPLHF. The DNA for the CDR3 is TGCAGTGCTTATTACCCAGACAGGGGGAATTCACCCCTCCACTTT.

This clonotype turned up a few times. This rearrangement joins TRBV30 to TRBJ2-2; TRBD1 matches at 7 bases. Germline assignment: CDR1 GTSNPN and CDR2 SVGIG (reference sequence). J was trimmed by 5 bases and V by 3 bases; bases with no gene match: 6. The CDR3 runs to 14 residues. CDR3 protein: CAWRGGGVTGELFF. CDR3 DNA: TGTGCCTGGAGAGGGGGCGGAGTGACCGGGGAGCTGTTTTTT. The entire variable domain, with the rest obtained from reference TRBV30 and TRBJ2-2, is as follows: SQTIHQWPATLVQPVGSPLSLECTVEGTSNPNLYWYRQAAGRGLQLLFYSVGIGQISSEVPQNLSASRPQDRQFILSSKKLLLSDSGFYLCAWRGGGVTGELFFGEGSRLTVL.

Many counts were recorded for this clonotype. The chain's CDR3 is CSARDFGEQFF. CDR3 bases: TGCAGTGCTAGAGATTTCGGTGAGCAGTTCTTC. This chain joins TRBV20-1 and TRBJ2-1, with D unclear. V was pared by 0 bases and J by 9 bases, with 6 bases between. This CDR3 has 11 residues. Germline values: CDR1 DFQATT, CDR2 SNEGSKA (reference sequence).

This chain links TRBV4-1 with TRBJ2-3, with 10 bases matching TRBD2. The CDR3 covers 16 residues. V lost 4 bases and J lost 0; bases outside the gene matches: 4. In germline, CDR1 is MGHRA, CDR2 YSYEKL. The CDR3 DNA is TGCGCCAGCAGCCCGCTAGCGGGGGCTAGCACAGATACGCAGTATTTT. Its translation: CASSPLAGASTDTQYF.

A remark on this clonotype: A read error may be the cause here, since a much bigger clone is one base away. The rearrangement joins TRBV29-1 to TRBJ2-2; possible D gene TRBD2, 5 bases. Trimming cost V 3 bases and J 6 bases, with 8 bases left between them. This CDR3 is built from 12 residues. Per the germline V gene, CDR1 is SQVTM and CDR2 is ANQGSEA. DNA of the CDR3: TGCAGCGTTGACGAGGGCGCCGGGGAGCTGTTTTTT. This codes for CSVDEGAGELFF.

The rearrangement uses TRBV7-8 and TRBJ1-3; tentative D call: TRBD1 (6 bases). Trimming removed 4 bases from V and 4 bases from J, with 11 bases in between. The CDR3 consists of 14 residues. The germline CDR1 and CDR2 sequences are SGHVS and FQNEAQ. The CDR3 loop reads CASSSLGQGNTIYF. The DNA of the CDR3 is TGTGCCAGCAGCTCCTTAGGACAGGGAAACACCATATATTTT.

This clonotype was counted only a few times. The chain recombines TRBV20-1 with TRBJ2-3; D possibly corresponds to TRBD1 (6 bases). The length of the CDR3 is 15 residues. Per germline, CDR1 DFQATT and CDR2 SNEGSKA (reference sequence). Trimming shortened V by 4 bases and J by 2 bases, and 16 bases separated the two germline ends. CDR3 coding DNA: TGCAGTGCTACTACCGGGACAACCACCACAGATACGCAGTATTTT. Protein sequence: CSATTGTTTTDTQYF.

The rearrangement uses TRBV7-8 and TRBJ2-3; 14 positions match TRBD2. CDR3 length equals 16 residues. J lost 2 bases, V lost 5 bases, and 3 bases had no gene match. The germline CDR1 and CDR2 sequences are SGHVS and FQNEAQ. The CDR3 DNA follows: TGTGCCAGCAGCCGACTAGCGGGAGGGAACACAGATACGCAGTATTTT. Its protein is CASSRLAGGNTDTQYF.

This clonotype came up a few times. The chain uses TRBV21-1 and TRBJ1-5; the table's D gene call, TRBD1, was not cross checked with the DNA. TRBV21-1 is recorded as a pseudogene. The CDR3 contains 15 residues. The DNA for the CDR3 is TGTGCCACCGCGCCTACAGGGGTTGGCAATCAGCCCCAGCATTTT. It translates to CATAPTGVGNQPQHF.

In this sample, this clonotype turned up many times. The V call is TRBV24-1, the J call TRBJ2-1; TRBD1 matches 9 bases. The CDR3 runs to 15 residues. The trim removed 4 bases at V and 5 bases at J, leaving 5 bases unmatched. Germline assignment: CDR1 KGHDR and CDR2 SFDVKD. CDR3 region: CATSDSDRGDNEQFF. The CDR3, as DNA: TGTGCCACCAGTGACTCGGACAGGGGAGACAATGAGCAGTTCTTC.

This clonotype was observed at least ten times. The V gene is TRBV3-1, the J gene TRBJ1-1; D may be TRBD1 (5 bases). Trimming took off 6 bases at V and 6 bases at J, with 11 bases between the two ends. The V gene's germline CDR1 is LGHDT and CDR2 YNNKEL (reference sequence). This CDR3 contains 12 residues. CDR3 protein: CASSGTGSEAFF. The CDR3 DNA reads TGTGCCAGCAGTGGGACTGGTTCTGAAGCTTTCTTT.

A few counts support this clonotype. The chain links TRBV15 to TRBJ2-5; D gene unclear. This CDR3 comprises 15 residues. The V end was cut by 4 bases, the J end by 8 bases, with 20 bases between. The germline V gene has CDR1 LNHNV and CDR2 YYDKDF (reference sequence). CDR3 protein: CATSKNLGSFDTQYF. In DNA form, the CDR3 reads TGTGCCACCAGCAAGAATTTGGGTAGTTTCGACACCCAGTACTTC.

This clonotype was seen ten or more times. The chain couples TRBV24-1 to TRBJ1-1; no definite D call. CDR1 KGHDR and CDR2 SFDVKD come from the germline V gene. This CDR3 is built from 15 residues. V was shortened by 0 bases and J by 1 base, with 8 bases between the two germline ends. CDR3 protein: CATSDLNHWNTEAFF. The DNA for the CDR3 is TGTGCCACCAGTGATTTGAATCACTGGAACACTGAAGCTTTCTTT.

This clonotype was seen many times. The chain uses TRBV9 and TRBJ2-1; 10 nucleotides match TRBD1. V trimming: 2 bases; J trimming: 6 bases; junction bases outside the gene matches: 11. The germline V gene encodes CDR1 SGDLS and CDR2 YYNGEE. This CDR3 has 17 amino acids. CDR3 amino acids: CASSVQTTGTGANEQFF. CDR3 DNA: TGTGCCAGCAGCGTCCAGACGACCGGGACAGGGGCCAATGAGCAGTTCTTC.

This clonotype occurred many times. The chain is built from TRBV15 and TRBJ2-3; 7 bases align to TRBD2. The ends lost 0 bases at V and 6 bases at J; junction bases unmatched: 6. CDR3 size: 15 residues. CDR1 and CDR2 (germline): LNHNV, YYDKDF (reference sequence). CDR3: CATSRDLTSSDTQYF. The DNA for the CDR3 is TGTGCCACCAGCAGAGATCTGACTAGCTCGGATACGCAGTATTTT.

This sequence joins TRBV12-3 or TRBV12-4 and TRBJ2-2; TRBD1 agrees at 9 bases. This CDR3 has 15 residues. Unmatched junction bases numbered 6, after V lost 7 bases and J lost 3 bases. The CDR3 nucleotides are TGTGCCAGCAACCCGGGACAGGGATACACCGGGGAGCTGTTTTTT. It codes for CASNPGQGYTGELFF.